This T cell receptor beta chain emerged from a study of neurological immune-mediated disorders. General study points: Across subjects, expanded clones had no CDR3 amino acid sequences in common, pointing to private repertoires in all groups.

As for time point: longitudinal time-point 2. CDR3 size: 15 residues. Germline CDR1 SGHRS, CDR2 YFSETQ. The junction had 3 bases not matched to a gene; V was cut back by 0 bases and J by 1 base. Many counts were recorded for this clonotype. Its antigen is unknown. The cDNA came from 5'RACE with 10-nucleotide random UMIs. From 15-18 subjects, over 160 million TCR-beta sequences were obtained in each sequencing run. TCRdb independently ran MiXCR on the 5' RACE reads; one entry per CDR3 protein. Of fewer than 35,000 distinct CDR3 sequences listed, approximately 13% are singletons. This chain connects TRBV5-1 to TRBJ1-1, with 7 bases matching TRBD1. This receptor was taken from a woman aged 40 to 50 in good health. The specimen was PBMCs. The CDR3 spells CASSLGQGSNTEAFF. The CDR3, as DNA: TGCGCCAGCAGCTTGGGACAGGGATCGAACACTGAAGCTTTCTTT.